This TCR beta chain is from a study of blood T cell repertoires in COVID-19. This clone came up many times. The germline V gene encodes CDR1 MNHEY and CDR2 SMNVEV (reference sequence). V lost 6 bases to trimming and J lost 4 bases, with 10 bases between them. This CDR3 contains 14 residues. Profiling relied on immunoSEQ multiplex PCR, and the TCRdb table lists in-frame clones only, not all of them. The sample yields approximately 300,000 clones, roughly 90% seen once. Sequenced material: PBMCs or T cells enriched from blood (not recorded which). This chain links TRBV27 with TRBJ1-6, with D hard to call. The source is a young woman who had been exposed to COVID-19. CDR3 region: CASRPGPYNSPLHF. The CDR3 DNA follows: TGTGCCAGCAGACCGGGTCCTTATAATTCACCCCTCCACTTT.